This T cell receptor (beta chain) was identified in a study of T cell responses to AZD1222 COVID-19 vaccine. Study-level findings and limits: Spike as a whole was targeted by vaccine-associated CD4 TCRs, dominant at 160-218 and 743-854.

Some clones are missing from TCRdb's copy, which holds only in-frame ones; the method was immunoSEQ multiplex PCR. The table has roughly 120,000 clones, around nine tenths seen once. Regarding this clone: What it binds is not known.

Germline CDR1 and CDR2: SGDLS and YYNGEE. Losses at the gene ends were 4 bases for V and 4 bases for J; bases not matched to a gene: 14. CDR3 length: 16 residues. Material: peripheral blood, obtained on day 0 of AZD1222 vaccination. This chain joins TRBV9 and TRBJ2-7, with TRBD2 identical over 7 bases. This TCR came from an adult in good health. The CDR3 loop reads CASSTTGTNLFYEQYF. For the CDR3, the DNA is TGTGCCAGCAGCACCACCGGGACTAACCTATTTTACGAGCAGTACTTC.